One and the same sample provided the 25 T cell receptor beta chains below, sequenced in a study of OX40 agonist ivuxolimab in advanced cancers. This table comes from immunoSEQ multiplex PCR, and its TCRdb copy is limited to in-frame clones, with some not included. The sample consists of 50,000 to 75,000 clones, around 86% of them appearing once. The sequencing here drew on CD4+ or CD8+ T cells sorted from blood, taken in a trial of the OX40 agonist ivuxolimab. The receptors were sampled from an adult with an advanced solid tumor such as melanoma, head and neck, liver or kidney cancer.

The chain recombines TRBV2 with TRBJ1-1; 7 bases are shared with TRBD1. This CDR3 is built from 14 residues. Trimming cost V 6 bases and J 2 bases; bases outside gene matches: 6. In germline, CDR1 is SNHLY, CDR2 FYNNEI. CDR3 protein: CASRQQGLNTEAFF. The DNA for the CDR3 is TGTGCCAGCAGGCAACAGGGGCTCAACACTGAAGCTTTCTTT.

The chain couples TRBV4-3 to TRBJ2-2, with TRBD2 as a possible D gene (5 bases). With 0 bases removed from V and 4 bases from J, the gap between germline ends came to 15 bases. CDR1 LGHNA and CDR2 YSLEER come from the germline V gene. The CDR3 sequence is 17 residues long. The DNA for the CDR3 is TGCGCCAGCAGCCAAGAGGAAGGCGGGTGGATCACCGGGGAGCTGTTTTTT. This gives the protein CASSQEEGGWITGELFF.

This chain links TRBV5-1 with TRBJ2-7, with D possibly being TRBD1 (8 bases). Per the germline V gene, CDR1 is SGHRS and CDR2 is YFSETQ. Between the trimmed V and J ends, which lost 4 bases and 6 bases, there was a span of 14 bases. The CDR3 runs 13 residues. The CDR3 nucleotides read TGCGCCAGCAGCACGGACAGGGAGGGCGAGCAGTACTTC. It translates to CASSTDREGEQYF.

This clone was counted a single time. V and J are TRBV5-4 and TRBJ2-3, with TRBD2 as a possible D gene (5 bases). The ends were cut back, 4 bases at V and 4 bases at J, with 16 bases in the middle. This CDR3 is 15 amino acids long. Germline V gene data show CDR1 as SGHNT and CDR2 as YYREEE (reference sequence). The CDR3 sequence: CASSPPRDEADTQYF. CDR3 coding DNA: TGTGCCAGCAGCCCCCCCCGGGATGAGGCAGATACGCAGTATTTT.

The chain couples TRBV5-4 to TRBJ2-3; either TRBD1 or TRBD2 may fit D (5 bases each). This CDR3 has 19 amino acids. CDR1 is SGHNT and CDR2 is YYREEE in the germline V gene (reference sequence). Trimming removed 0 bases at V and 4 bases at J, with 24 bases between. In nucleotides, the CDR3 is TGTGCCAGCAGCTTGGCCAACTTCCCGGGGCCTTATGACGCAGATACGCAGTATTTT. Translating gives CASSLANFPGPYDADTQYF.

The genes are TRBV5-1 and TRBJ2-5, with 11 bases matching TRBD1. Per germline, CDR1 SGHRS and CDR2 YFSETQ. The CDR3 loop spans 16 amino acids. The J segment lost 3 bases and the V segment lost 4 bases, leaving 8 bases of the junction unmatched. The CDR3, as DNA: TGCGCCAGCAGCCCCGGGACAGGGGGTGGTAAAGAGACCCAGTACTTC. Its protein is CASSPGTGGGKETQYF.

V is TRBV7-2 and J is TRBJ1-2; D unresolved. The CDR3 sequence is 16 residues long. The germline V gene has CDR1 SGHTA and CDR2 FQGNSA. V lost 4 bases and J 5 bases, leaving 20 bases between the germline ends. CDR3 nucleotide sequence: TGTGCCAGCAGCTCTGCTGGCAGGCGAGATCGGTATGGCTACACCTTC. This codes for CASSSAGRRDRYGYTF.

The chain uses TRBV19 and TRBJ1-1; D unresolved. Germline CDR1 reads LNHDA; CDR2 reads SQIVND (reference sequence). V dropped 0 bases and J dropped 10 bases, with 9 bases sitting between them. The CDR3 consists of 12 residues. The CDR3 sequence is CASSIDLSGAFF. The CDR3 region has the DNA TGTGCCAGTAGTATAGATCTATCAGGAGCTTTCTTT.

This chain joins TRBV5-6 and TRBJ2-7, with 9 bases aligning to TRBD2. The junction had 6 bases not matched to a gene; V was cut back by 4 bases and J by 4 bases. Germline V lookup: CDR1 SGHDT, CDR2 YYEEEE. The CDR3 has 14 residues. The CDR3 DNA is TGTGCCAGCAGCCAACCGGGACTAGCTTACGAGCAGTACTTC. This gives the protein CASSQPGLAYEQYF.

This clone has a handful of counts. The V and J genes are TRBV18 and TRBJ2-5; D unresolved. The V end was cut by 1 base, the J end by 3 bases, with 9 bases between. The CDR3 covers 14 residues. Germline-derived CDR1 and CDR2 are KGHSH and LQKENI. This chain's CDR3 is CASSPRPVEETQYF. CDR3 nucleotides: TGTGCCAGCTCACCACGGCCAGTAGAAGAGACCCAGTACTTC.

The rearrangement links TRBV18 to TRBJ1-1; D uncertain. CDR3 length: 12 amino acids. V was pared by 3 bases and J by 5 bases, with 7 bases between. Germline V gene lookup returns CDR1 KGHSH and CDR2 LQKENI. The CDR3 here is CASSPRETEAFF. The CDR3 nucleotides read TGTGCCAGCTCACCTCGGGAGACTGAAGCTTTCTTT. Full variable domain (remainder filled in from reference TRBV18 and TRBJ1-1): NAGVMQNPRHLVRRRGQEARLRCSPMKGHSHVYWYRQLPEEGLKFMVYLQKENIIDESGMPKERFSAEFPKEGPSILRIQQVVRGDSAAYFCASSPRETEAFFGQGTRLTVV.

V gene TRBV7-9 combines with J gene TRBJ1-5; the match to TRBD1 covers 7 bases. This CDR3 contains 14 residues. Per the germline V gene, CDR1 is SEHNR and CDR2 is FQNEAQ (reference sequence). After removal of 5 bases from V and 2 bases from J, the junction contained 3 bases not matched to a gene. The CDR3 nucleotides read TGTGCCAGCAGCCCCGGACAGGGCAATCAGCCCCAGCATTTT. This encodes CASSPGQGNQPQHF.

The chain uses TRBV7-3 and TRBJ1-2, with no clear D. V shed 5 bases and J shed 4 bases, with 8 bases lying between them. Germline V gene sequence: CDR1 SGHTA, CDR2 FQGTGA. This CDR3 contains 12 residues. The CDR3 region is CASSPETYGYTF. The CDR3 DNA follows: TGTGCCAGCAGCCCAGAAACCTATGGCTACACCTTC.

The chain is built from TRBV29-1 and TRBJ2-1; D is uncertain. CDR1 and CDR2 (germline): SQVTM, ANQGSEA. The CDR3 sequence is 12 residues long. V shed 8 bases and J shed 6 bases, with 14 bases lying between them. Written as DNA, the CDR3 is TGCAGCCAATCGGCAGTGGGCAATGAGCAGTTCTTC. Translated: CSQSAVGNEQFF.

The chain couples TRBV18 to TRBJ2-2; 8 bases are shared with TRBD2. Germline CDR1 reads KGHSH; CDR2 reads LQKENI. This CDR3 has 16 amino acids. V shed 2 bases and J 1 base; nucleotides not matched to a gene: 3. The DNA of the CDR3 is TGTGCCAGCTCACCAGTCCTAGCGGGGAACACCGGGGAGCTGTTTTTT. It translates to CASSPVLAGNTGELFF.

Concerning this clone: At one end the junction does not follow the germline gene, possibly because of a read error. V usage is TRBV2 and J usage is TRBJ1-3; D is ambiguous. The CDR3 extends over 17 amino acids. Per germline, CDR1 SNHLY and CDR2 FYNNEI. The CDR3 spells CASRAKTLPSTGNTIHF. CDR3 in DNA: TGTGCCAGCAGGGCTAAGACCTTGCCTTCCACTGGAAACACCATACATTTT.

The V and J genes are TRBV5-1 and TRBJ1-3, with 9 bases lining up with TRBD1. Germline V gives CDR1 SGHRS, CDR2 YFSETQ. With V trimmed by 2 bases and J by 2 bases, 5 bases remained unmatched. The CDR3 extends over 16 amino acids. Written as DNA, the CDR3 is TGCGCCAGCAGCTTCCTGGGACAGGGTGCTGGAAACACCATATATTTT. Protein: CASSFLGQGAGNTIYF. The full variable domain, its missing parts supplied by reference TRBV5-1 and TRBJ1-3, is KAGVTQTPRYLIKTRGQQVTLSCSPISGHRSVSWYQQTPGQGLQFLFEYFSETQRNKGNFPGRFSGRQFSNSRSEMNVSTLELGDSALYLCASSFLGQGAGNTIYFGEGSWLTVV.

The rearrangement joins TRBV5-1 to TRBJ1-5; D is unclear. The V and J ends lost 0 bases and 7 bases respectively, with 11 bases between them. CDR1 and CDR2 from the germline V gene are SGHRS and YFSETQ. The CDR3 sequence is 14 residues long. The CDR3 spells CASSLEGGSQPQHF. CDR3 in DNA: TGCGCCAGCAGCTTGGAAGGAGGGAGCCAGCCCCAGCATTTT.

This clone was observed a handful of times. This CDR3 reads CASSWDRDQPQHF. The CDR3 region has the DNA TGTGCCAGCAGCTGGGACAGGGATCAGCCCCAGCATTTT. The J gene is TRBJ1-5, the V gene TRBV5-4, with TRBD1 matching 9 bases. V was clipped by 3 bases and J by 5 bases; unmatched bases: 0. Germline CDR1 SGHNT, CDR2 YYREEE (reference sequence). The CDR3 has 13 residues. Full variable domain (missing parts from reference TRBV5-4 and TRBJ1-5): ETGVTQSPTHLIKTRGQQVTLRCSSQSGHNTVSWYQQALGQGPQFIFQYYREEENGRGNFPPRFSGLQFPNYSSELNVNALELDDSALYLCASSWDRDQPQHFGDGTRLSIL.

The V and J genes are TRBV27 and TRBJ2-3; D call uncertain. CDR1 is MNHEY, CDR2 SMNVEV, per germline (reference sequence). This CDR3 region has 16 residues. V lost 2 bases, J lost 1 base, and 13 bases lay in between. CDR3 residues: CASSLRRPAGTDTQYF. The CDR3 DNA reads TGTGCCAGCAGTTTACGGCGACCGGCAGGCACAGATACGCAGTATTTT.

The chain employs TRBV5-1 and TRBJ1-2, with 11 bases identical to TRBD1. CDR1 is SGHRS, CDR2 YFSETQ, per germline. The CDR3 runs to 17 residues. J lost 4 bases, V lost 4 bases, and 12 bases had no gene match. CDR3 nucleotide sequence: TGCGCCAGCAGCCGATCAATTGGACAGGGGGCGACCTATGGCTACACCTTC. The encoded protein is CASSRSIGQGATYGYTF.

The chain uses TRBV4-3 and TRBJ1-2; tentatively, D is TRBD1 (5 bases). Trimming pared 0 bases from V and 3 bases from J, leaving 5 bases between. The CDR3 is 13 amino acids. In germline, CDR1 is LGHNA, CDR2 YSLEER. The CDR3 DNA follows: TGCGCCAGCAGCCAAGACAGGGACTATGGCTACACCTTC. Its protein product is CASSQDRDYGYTF.

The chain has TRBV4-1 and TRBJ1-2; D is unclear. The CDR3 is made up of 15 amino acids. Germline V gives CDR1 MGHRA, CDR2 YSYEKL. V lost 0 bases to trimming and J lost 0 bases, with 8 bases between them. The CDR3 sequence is CASSQEGSANYGYTF. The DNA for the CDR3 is TGCGCCAGCAGCCAAGAGGGCTCAGCTAACTATGGCTACACCTTC.

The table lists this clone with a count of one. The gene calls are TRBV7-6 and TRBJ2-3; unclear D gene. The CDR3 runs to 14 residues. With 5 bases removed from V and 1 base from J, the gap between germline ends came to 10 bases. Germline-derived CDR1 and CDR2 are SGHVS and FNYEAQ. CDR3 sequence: CASSARVGTDTQYF. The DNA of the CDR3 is TGTGCCAGCAGCGCCCGAGTCGGCACAGATACGCAGTATTTT.

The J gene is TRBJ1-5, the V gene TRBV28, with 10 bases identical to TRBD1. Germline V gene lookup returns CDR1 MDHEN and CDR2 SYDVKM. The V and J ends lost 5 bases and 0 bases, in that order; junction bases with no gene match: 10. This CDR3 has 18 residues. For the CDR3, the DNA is TGTGCCAGCAGTCTCCCGGGACAGGGGTCCTTTAGCAATCAGCCCCAGCATTTT. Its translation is CASSLPGQGSFSNQPQHF.